This T cell receptor beta chain was retrieved from a study of blood T cell repertoires in COVID-19. Whole-study context: COVID-19 samples collected from the United States, Italy and Spain covered acute and convalescent phases. T cells, B-cell-depleted T cells, or PBMCs supplied cDNA or gDNA.

The CDR3 is made up of 15 amino acids. V lost 3 bases and J 3 bases, leaving 13 bases between the germline ends. Germline assignment: CDR1 SGHTA and CDR2 FQGNSA. In the authors' methods: Using reference gene primer amplification, nucleated cell counts were estimated. Measured with immunoSEQ multiplex PCR; TCRdb has only the in-frame clones, and not every one. The DNA was the basis for D and trimming; V, J and clone size are from that table. The sample has approximately 250,000 clones, nearly 85% seen once; the top ten hold around 5.2%. The origin of this receptor is a human donor in a cohort sampled during active COVID-19. The chain links TRBV7-2 to TRBJ2-3, with D possibly TRBD2 on 6 matching bases. Material: peripheral blood. The CDR3 DNA is TGTGCCAGCAGCTTCGGGGGATACGGGACAGATACGCAGTATTTT. This translates into CASSFGGYGTDTQYF.